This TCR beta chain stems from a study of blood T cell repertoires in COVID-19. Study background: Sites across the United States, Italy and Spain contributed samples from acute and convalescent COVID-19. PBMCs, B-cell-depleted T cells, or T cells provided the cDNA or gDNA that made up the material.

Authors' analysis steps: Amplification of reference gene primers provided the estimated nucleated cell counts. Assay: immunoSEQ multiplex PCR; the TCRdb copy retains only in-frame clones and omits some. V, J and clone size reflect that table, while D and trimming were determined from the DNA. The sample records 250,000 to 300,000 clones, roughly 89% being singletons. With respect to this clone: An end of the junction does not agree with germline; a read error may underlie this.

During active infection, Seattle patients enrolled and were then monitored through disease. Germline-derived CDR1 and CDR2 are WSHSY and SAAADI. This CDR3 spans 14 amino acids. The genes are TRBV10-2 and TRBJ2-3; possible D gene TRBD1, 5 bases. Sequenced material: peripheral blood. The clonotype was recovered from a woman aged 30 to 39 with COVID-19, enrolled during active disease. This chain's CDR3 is CASIEDTPTDTQYF. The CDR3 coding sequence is TGCGCCAGCATTGAGGACACCCCCACAGATACGCAGTATTTT.